This TCR beta chain appears in the sequencing data of a study of blood T cell repertoires in COVID-19. At the level of the study: From the United States, Italy and Spain came samples of acute and convalescent COVID-19. PBMCs, B-cell-depleted T cells, or T cells provided the cDNA or gDNA that made up the material.

The CDR3 has 15 residues. V lost 1 base and J lost 1, with 10 bases in between. Germline V gene data show CDR1 as KGHSH and CDR2 as LQKENI. TCRdb's table, derived via immunoSEQ multiplex PCR, lists solely in-frame clones and lacks some. The sample has under 250,000 clones, 65% to 90% seen once; the top ten hold 2.4%. The sequenced material came from peripheral blood. This sequence originates from a woman in her seventies with COVID-19, enrolled during active disease. This chain links TRBV18 with TRBJ1-2; no clear D gene. The CDR3 DNA is TGTGCCAGCTCACCACAGACAACCCATAACTATGGCTACACCTTC. Translated, it gives CASSPQTTHNYGYTF. Full variable domain (remainder filled in from reference TRBV18 and TRBJ1-2): NAGVMQNPRHLVRRRGQEARLRCSPMKGHSHVYWYRQLPEEGLKFMVYLQKENIIDESGMPKERFSAEFPKEGPSILRIQQVVRGDSAAYFCASSPQTTHNYGYTFGSGTRLTVV.